A selection of T cell receptor beta chains follows, all from one sample in a study of shared T cell receptors in the human thymus. The repertoire was sequenced with immunoSEQ multiplex PCR; TCRdb's copy has only in-frame clones and lacks some. Of approximately 660,000 clones listed, approximately 88% were seen once; the top ten hold 0.008% to 0.011%. This sample was shared with a second study, whose subject was human thymus T cells.

The sequenced sample consisted of thymocytes. All receptors derive from a boy under two years old with a congenital heart defect. The CDR3 runs from the conserved cysteine through the conserved F or W. D genes are given only for firm matches. Size tells how often a clone was seen (once, few, many) or the class of an expanded clone, and some rows leave it out.

V gene,D gene,CDR3 length,clone size,J gene,CDR3 protein,CDR3 DNA
TRBV4-1,TRBD1,17,-,TRBJ2-7,CASSQAPGTASSYEQYF,TGCGCCAGCAGCCAAGCCCCCGGGACAGCCAGCTCCTACGAGCAGTACTTC
TRBV28,TRBD1,18,-,TRBJ1-2,CASSLGGGQGSAYYGYTF,TGTGCCAGCAGTTTGGGGGGCGGACAGGGGTCGGCCTACTATGGCTACACCTTC
TRBV7-9,-,16,-,TRBJ2-3,CASSLARTTNTDTQYF,TGTGCCAGCAGCTTAGCGAGGACTACGAACACAGATACGCAGTATTTT
TRBV7-2,-,18,-,TRBJ2-1,CASSLEYPHQTRRDEQFF,TGTGCCAGCAGCTTAGAGTATCCCCACCAAACCCGTCGGGATGAGCAGTTCTTC
TRBV29-1,TRBD2,16,-,TRBJ2-1,CSVVLAGGETYNEQFF,TGCAGCGTTGTACTAGCGGGTGGTGAGACCTACAATGAGCAGTTCTTC
TRBV18,TRBD2,14,-,TRBJ2-7,CASSPPLREREQYF,TGTGCCAGCTCACCACCCTTGCGGGAGCGGGAGCAGTACTTC
TRBV5-4,TRBD2,16,-,TRBJ2-5,CASSLFVGTSIETQYF,TGTGCCAGCAGCTTGTTTGTCGGGACTAGCATAGAGACCCAGTACTTC
TRBV4-3,TRBD2,16,-,TRBJ2-3,CASSPQLAESTDTQYF,TGCGCCAGCAGCCCTCAACTAGCGGAGAGCACAGATACGCAGTATTTT
TRBV29-1,TRBD1,14,-,TRBJ2-5,CSGAGQGARETQYF,TGCAGCGGGGCGGGACAGGGGGCGCGGGAGACCCAGTACTTC
TRBV6-5,TRBD2,15,-,TRBJ2-7,CASRGEVAGSYEQYF,TGTGCCAGCAGGGGCGAGGTAGCGGGGTCCTACGAGCAGTACTTC
TRBV27,TRBD2,15,-,TRBJ2-7,CASTQGLAAPYEQYF,TGTGCCAGCACCCAGGGACTAGCGGCCCCCTACGAGCAGTACTTC
TRBV4-3,-,14,-,TRBJ2-2,CASSQVRRTGELFF,TGCGCCAGCAGCCAGGTACGGAGGACCGGGGAGCTGTTTTTT
TRBV5-6,TRBD2,14,-,TRBJ2-7,CASSRGTRSHEQYF,TGTGCCAGCAGCCGCGGGACTAGGTCCCACGAGCAGTACTTC
TRBV30,TRBD2,15,-,TRBJ2-7,CAWSPIGTSGYEQYF,TGTGCCTGGAGTCCGATCGGGACTAGCGGCTACGAGCAGTACTTC
TRBV10-2,TRBD1,14,-,TRBJ2-7,CASRKPGQGAEQYF,TGCGCCAGCAGGAAACCGGGACAGGGAGCCGAGCAGTACTTC
TRBV4-3,-,13,-,TRBJ1-5,CASSQLPDQPQHF,TGCGCCAGCAGCCAATTGCCGGATCAGCCCCAGCATTTT
TRBV7-9,-,11,-,TRBJ2-5,CASSSRETQYF,TGTGCCAGCAGCTCCCGGGAGACCCAGTACTTC
TRBV10-3,TRBD1,16,-,TRBJ1-5,CAISEGGQGAGQPQHF,TGTGCCATCAGTGAAGGAGGACAGGGGGCAGGTCAGCCCCAGCATTTT
TRBV7-2,TRBD2,16,-,TRBJ2-3,CASSRRLAGSTDTQYF,TGTGCCAGCAGCCGCCGACTAGCGGGAAGCACAGATACGCAGTATTTT
TRBV10-3,-,16,-,TRBJ2-3,CAIGGVRDTEADTQYF,TGTGCCATCGGGGGGGTTAGGGACACAGAAGCAGATACGCAGTATTTT
TRBV30,TRBD1,15,-,TRBJ2-7,CAWSGQGMGSYEQYF,TGTGCCTGGAGTGGACAGGGGATGGGCTCCTACGAGCAGTACTTC
TRBV11-3,-,16,-,TRBJ1-2,CASSPLLPEETYGYTF,TGTGCCAGCAGCCCCCTTCTCCCTGAGGAGACCTATGGCTACACCTTC
TRBV15,TRBD2,18,few,TRBJ2-7,CATSRERTPAGGGIEQYF,TGTGCCACCAGCAGAGAAAGAACTCCAGCGGGAGGTGGCATCGAGCAGTACTTC
TRBV2,TRBD2,12,-,TRBJ2-7,CASSEAGEGRYF,TGTGCCAGCAGTGAAGCGGGGGAGGGCCGATACTTC
TRBV5-4,TRBD2,16,-,TRBJ2-3,CASSLLAGVTTDTQYF,TGTGCCAGCAGCTTACTAGCGGGAGTAACCACAGATACGCAGTATTTT
TRBV28,TRBD1,17,-,TRBJ2-7,CASSFDPGQSLSYEQYF,TGTGCCAGCAGTTTCGACCCGGGACAGTCCCTATCCTACGAGCAGTACTTC
TRBV27,-,13,-,TRBJ2-5,CASSGQPQETQYF,TGTGCCAGCAGCGGACAGCCGCAAGAGACCCAGTACTTC
TRBV5-1,-,14,-,TRBJ1-1,CASKRGGPGTEAFF,TGCGCCAGCAAAAGGGGGGGGCCTGGGACTGAAGCTTTCTTT
TRBV11-2,TRBD2,19,-,TRBJ2-2,CASSLEPLGLAANTGELFF,TGTGCCAGCAGCTTAGAACCGCTGGGACTAGCCGCGAACACCGGGGAGCTGTTTTTT
TRBV5-1,TRBD1,19,-,TRBJ2-6,CASSSGQGASPSGANVLTF,TGCGCCAGCAGCTCGGGACAGGGGGCATCCCCCTCTGGGGCCAACGTCCTGACTTTC
TRBV15,-,19,-,TRBJ1-5,CATSRDHRQGRASNQPQHF,TGTGCCACCAGCAGAGATCATCGGCAGGGAAGAGCAAGCAATCAGCCCCAGCATTTT
TRBV27,TRBD2,17,-,TRBJ2-5,CASSSTASGGYQETQYF,TGTGCCAGCAGTTCGACTGCTAGCGGGGGGTACCAAGAGACCCAGTACTTC
TRBV7-9,-,16,-,TRBJ2-7,CASSLALAMTLTRQYF,TGTGCCAGCAGCTTAGCGCTCGCAATGACTCTTACGAGGCAGTACTTC
TRBV19,TRBD1,17,few,TRBJ1-5,CASSIPPRQGNNQPQHF,TGTGCCAGTAGTATCCCTCCAAGACAGGGTAATAATCAGCCCCAGCATTTT
TRBV4-3,TRBD2,20,-,TRBJ2-7,CASSLDRSPGLAGGGYEQYF,TGCGCCAGCAGCCTTGATCGGTCCCCGGGACTAGCGGGAGGAGGGTACGAGCAGTACTTC
TRBV2,-,13,-,TRBJ2-3,CASSPPQSDTQYF,TGTGCCAGCAGCCCCCCCCAGTCAGATACGCAGTATTTT
TRBV10-1,-,15,-,TRBJ2-5,CASSEVRGFIETQYF,TGCGCCAGCAGTGAGGTCAGGGGATTTATAGAGACCCAGTACTTC
TRBV29-1,TRBD2,17,-,TRBJ2-1,CSVEGGPGLADYNEQFF,TGCAGCGTTGAAGGAGGGCCGGGACTAGCGGACTACAATGAGCAGTTCTTC
TRBV19,TRBD2,13,-,TRBJ2-7,CATPLGLASEQYF,TGTGCCACCCCCTTAGGACTAGCGTCGGAGCAGTACTTC